A selection of T cell receptor beta chains follows, all from one sample in a study of shared clonotypes between healthy human individuals. The assay was immunoSEQ multiplex PCR, and TCRdb's table has in-frame clones only and misses some. Of about 2.1 million clones listed, roughly 93% are singletons. The sample consisted of naive CD8+ T cells from PBMCs. The receptors come from a man younger than 35 in good health. Some clones in this sample may be carry-over from other donors' samples. CDR3s include the opening cysteine and the closing phenylalanine or tryptophan. The order of the fields is J gene, V gene, D gene, clone size, CDR3 length, CDR3 protein, CDR3 DNA. D genes are given only for firm matches. The size field is filled for only some rows; it gives once, few, many or a size class.

>TRBJ2-3|TRBV9|TRBD1|-|15
CASSVGGRGTDTQYF
TGTGCCAGCAGCGTAGGGGGCAGGGGGACAGATACGCAGTATTTT
>TRBJ2-7|TRBV5-1|-|-|13
CASSLDTRYEQYF
TGCGCCAGCAGCTTGGACACGCGCTACGAGCAGTACTTC
>TRBJ2-3|TRBV27|-|-|16
CASSPSGADSADTQYF
TGTGCCAGCAGTCCCAGTGGGGCGGACTCCGCGGATACGCAGTATTTT
>TRBJ2-7|TRBV6-5|-|-|11
CASTQGYEQYF
TGTGCCAGCACCCAGGGGTACGAGCAGTACTTC
>TRBJ1-5|TRBV28|-|-|14
CASSLTAFNQPQHF
TGTGCCAGCAGTCTTACAGCATTTAATCAGCCCCAGCATTTT
>TRBJ2-1|TRBV5-5|-|-|16
CASSLTGAQTNNEQFF
TGTGCCAGCAGCTTAACCGGGGCCCAAACAAACAATGAGCAGTTCTTC
>TRBJ2-3|TRBV7-8|-|-|17
CASSLVAAVMITDTQYF
TGTGCCAGCAGCTTAGTGGCAGCGGTGATGATTACAGATACGCAGTATTTT
>TRBJ1-1|TRBV6-5|-|-|16
CASSYALESVNTEAFF
TGTGCCAGCAGTTACGCACTCGAGAGTGTGAACACTGAAGCTTTCTTT
>TRBJ2-3|TRBV9|-|-|16
CASSVEKQRHTDTQYF
TGTGCCAGCAGCGTAGAGAAACAGCGGCACACAGATACGCAGTATTTT
>TRBJ1-2|TRBV6-1|-|-|15
CATITLRTPSYGYTF
TGTGCCACCATAACCTTACGGACCCCGAGCTATGGCTACACCTTC
>TRBJ2-1|TRBV27|TRBD2|once|15
CASSSGLAGYNEQFF
TGTGCCAGCAGTTCGGGACTAGCGGGGTACAATGAGCAGTTCTTC
>TRBJ1-5|TRBV15|-|-|13
CAVTGTRDQPQHF
TGTGCCGTTACAGGGACCCGGGATCAGCCCCAGCATTTT
>TRBJ2-2|TRBV5-8|-|-|13
CASSYRGTGELFF
TGTGCCAGCAGCTACCGGGGGACCGGGGAGCTGTTTTTT
>TRBJ2-5|TRBV19|-|-|15
CASSIVKGSGETQYF
TGTGCCAGTAGTATAGTTAAGGGATCAGGGGAGACCCAGTACTTC
>TRBJ2-5|TRBV6-1|-|-|15
CASSEALGGQETQYF
TGTGCCAGCAGTGAAGCGCTAGGGGGCCAAGAGACCCAGTACTTC